This is a list of T cell receptor beta chains from one sample in a study of CD8 T cells in ankylosing spondylitis. In TCRdb, the 5' RACE reads were re-called with MiXCR into one record per CDR3 protein. The sample holds about 800,000 distinct CDR3 sequences, 10% to 15% seen once. Material for sequencing was blood, either unsorted or a sorted T cell fraction (not recorded which). The receptors come from a male donor with ankylosing spondylitis. Each CDR3 is given with its conserved first and last residue. A D gene is named only where the DNA matches it firmly. Only part of the rows carry a size: once, few, many, or a class if the clone is expanded.

clone size	V gene	D gene	J gene	CDR3 DNA	CDR3 protein
.	TRBV4-2	.	TRBJ1-5	TGTGCCAGCAGCCAAGGACAGCGCTATCAGCCCCAGCATTTT	CASSQGQRYQPQHF
.	TRBV12-3/TRBV12-4	.	TRBJ1-6	TGTGGCCGCTGGGGGCACGGTAATTCACCCCTCCACTTT	CGRWGHGNSPLHF
.	TRBV10-3	TRBD1	TRBJ1-2	TGTGCCATCAGTGACTCATATTGGACAGGGAATGGCTACACCTTC	CAISDSYWTGNGYTF
.	TRBV4-1	.	TRBJ2-7	TGCGCCAGCAGCCAAGTGGAGGCGCCCACCTACGAGCAGTACTTC	CASSQVEAPTYEQYF
few	TRBV5-5	.	TRBJ2-7	TGTGCCAGCAGCTTGAGCACGGACACCTACGAGCAGTACTTC	CASSLSTDTYEQYF
few	TRBV28	TRBD2	TRBJ2-1	TGTGCCAGCACCGCCTCACTAGCGTACTACAATGAGCAGTTCTTC	CASTASLAYYNEQFF
.	TRBV15	.	TRBJ2-1	TGTGCCACCAGCAGAGATCAAACCGAGAAGTTCTTC	CATSRDQTEKFF
few	TRBV20-1	.	TRBJ2-3	TGCAGTGCTACCGGGAGAGACACAGATACGCAGTATTTT	CSATGRDTDTQYF
.	TRBV5-1	.	TRBJ2-7	TGCGCCAGCAGCCCGGGACTGATCTCACTACAGTACTTC	CASSPGLISLQYF
many	TRBV5-1	.	TRBJ2-2	TGCGCCAGCAGCTTGTTTAACGGGGGCCCGAACACCGGGGAGCTGTTTTTT	CASSLFNGGPNTGELFF
.	TRBV7-6	TRBD2	TRBJ2-3	TGTGCCAGCAGCTTCCTTAGCGGGAGTAGCACAGATACGCAGTATTTT	CASSFLSGSSTDTQYF
many	TRBV7-2	TRBD1	TRBJ2-3	TGTGCCAGCGGCCACAGGGGTGATACGCAGTATTTT	CASGHRGDTQYF
.	TRBV5-1	.	TRBJ1-1	TGCGCCAGCAACCCGGACGGGGGCACTGAAGCTTTCTTT	CASNPDGGTEAFF
many	TRBV20-1	TRBD2	TRBJ2-7	TGCAGTGCTAGTGATCGTCGGGGGGCCTACGAGCAGTACTTC	CSASDRRGAYEQYF
many	TRBV20-1	.	TRBJ2-3	TGCAGTGCTAGGGTCGGAAACACAGATACGCAGTATTTT	CSARVGNTDTQYF
.	TRBV6-2/TRBV6-3	TRBD1	TRBJ2-3	TGTGCCAGCAGTGCACAGGGGCAACGCACAGATACGCAGTATTTT	CASSAQGQRTDTQYF
few	TRBV20-1	.	TRBJ1-6	TGCAGTGCTAGGGGACTGGGAGGATTTTCACCCCTCCACTTT	CSARGLGGFSPLHF
few	TRBV7-9	.	TRBJ2-3	TGTGCCAGCAGACCATTCCAGGGGGGAGGCACAGATACGCAGTATTTT	CASRPFQGGGTDTQYF
few	TRBV3-1	TRBD2	TRBJ2-7	TGTGCCAGCCGTCGGGGGGAGGACGAGCAGTACTTC	CASRRGEDEQYF
many	TRBV20-1	TRBD2	TRBJ2-7	TGCAGTGCTAAAGGCGGGAGGGACACCTACGAGCAGTACTTC	CSAKGGRDTYEQYF
few	TRBV12-3/TRBV12-4	TRBD1	TRBJ1-2	TGTGCCAGCAGTGGATGGGACAGGGGATCATATGGCTACACCTTC	CASSGWDRGSYGYTF
few	TRBV5-6	TRBD2	TRBJ2-1	TGTGCCAGCAGCTCCAGGACTAGCGGGATGGATGAGCAGTTCTTC	CASSSRTSGMDEQFF
many	TRBV6-2/TRBV6-3	TRBD2	TRBJ2-1	TGTGCCAGCAGTTACTTGGGCGCTAGCGGGATTTACAATGAGCAGTTCTTC	CASSYLGASGIYNEQFF
.	TRBV7-2	TRBD2	TRBJ2-7	TGTGCCGGCAGCTTAGAAAGGGAGGGGAAACTGTACTTC	CAGSLEREGKLYF
.	TRBV12-3/TRBV12-4	TRBD1	TRBJ1-5	TGTGCCAGCGCCGCAGGGGGCGGCAATCAGCCCCAGCATTTT	CASAAGGGNQPQHF
.	TRBV2	TRBD2	TRBJ2-1	TGTGCCAGCAGTCTAGCGGGAGAAACTGAGCAGTTCTTC	CASSLAGETEQFF
many	TRBV29-1	TRBD1	TRBJ1-1	TGCAGCGTCCTTGACAGGGTGGGAAGGGCTTTCTTT	CSVLDRVGRAFF
few	TRBV19	.	TRBJ2-5	TGTGCCACCAATACCGGGACAACGCAAGAGACCCAGTACTTC	CATNTGTTQETQYF
few	TRBV28	.	TRBJ2-6	TGTGCCAGCAGTTTATATAACTCTGGGGCCAACGTCCTGACTTTC	CASSLYNSGANVLTF
few	TRBV19	TRBD2	TRBJ2-5	TGTGCCAGTAGTATCCGGGGGGAGGTGAAGACCCAGTACTTC	CASSIRGEVKTQYF
.	TRBV12-3/TRBV12-4	.	TRBJ1-1	TGTGCCAGCAGTCTCAGCCAACTGAACACTGAAGCTTTCTTT	CASSLSQLNTEAFF
few	TRBV4-3	.	TRBJ2-2	TGCGCCAGCAGCCAAGTACTCCTCACCGGGGAGCTGTTTTTT	CASSQVLLTGELFF
few	TRBV4-3	.	TRBJ1-4	TGCGCCAGCAGCCCTCAGGGGCCCTATGCAACTAATGAAAAACTGTTTTTT	CASSPQGPYATNEKLFF
many	TRBV4-3	.	TRBJ2-1	TGCGCCAGCAGCCAAGTCCACGGGATCGTGAATGAGCAGTTCTTC	CASSQVHGIVNEQFF
.	TRBV5-5	.	TRBJ2-7	TGTGCCAGCAGCGTACAGGTTGGGGAAAAGCAGTACTTC	CASSVQVGEKQYF
.	TRBV29-1	TRBD2	TRBJ2-1	TGCAGCGTGGACAACACTAGCGGGGAAGAGTTCTTC	CSVDNTSGEEFF
.	TRBV5-1	TRBD2	TRBJ2-1	TGCGCCAGCAGCGCACCGGGACTAGCGGCTGTTAATGAGCAGTTCTTC	CASSAPGLAAVNEQFF
.	TRBV15	.	TRBJ1-6	TGTGCCACCAGGCGGAGATCTTCTAATTCACCCCTCCACTTT	CATRRRSSNSPLHF
few	TRBV6-2/TRBV6-3	.	TRBJ1-3	TGTGCCAGCAGTTATGCCTCTGGAAACACCATATATTTT	CASSYASGNTIYF
.	TRBV25-1	.	TRBJ1-4	TGTGCCAGCAGTGATCCGGCGGGGGATAATGAAAAACTGTTTTTT	CASSDPAGDNEKLFF
few	TRBV12-5	.	TRBJ1-5	TGTGCTAGTGGTTTAGGCCCTAGCAATCAGCCCCAGCATTTT	CASGLGPSNQPQHF